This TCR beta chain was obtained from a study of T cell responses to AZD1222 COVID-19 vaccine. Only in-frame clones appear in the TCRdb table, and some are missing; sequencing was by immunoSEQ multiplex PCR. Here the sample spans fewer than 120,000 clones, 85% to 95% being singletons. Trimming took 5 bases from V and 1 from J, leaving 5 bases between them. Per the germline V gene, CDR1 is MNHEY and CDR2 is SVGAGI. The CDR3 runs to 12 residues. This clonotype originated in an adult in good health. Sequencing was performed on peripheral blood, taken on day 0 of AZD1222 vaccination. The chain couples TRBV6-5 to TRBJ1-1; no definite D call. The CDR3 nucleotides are TGTGCCAGCAGTCCCCAGAACACTGAAGCTTTCTTT. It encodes CASSPQNTEAFF.